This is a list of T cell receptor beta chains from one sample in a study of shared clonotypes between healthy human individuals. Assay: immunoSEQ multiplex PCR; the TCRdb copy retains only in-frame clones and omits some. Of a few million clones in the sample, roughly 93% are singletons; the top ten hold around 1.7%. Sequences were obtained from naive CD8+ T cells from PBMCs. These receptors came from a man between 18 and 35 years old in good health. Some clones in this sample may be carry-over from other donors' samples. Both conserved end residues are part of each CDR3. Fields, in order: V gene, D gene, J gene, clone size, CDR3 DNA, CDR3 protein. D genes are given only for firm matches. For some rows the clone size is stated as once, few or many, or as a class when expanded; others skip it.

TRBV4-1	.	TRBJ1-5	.	TGCGCCAGCAGCGGGGGTAATCAGCCCCAGCATTTT	CASSGGNQPQHF
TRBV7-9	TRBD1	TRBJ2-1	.	TGTGCCAGCAGCTTGGGGACAGGGTCCTACAATGAGCAGTTCTTC	CASSLGTGSYNEQFF
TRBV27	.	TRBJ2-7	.	TGTGCCAGCAGCCCGGGACTTCTCTACGAGCAGTACTTC	CASSPGLLYEQYF
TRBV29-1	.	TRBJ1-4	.	TGCAGCGTTGAAGATCGGGGTGGAGATAATGAAAAACTGTTTTTT	CSVEDRGGDNEKLFF
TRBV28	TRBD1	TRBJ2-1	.	TGTGCCAGCACCTTGTACGGGACAGGGTACAATGAGCAGTTCTTC	CASTLYGTGYNEQFF
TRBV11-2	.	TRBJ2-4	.	TGTGCCAGCAGCACGGGCTATGGGGCCAAAAACATTCAGTACTTC	CASSTGYGAKNIQYF
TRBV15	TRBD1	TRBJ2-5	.	TGTGCCACCAGCAGCGGACAGGGGCAAGAGACCCAGTACTTC	CATSSGQGQETQYF
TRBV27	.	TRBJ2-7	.	TGTGCCAGCAGTTTAATGGGGGCGACCTACGAGCAGTACTTC	CASSLMGATYEQYF
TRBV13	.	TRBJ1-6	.	TGTGCCAGCAGCTTTTGGGGGAGCTCCTATAATTCACCCCTCCACTTT	CASSFWGSSYNSPLHF
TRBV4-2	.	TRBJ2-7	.	TGTGCCAGCAGCCAAAATTGGTTGGCCACGGTCGAGCAGTACTTC	CASSQNWLATVEQYF
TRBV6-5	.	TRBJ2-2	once	TGTGCCAGCAGTTACTCGGCAAGCGGTACCGGGGAGCTGTTTTTT	CASSYSASGTGELFF
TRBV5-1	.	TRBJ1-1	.	TGCGCCAGCAGCTTGGCCTGGCGGGAGAACACTGAAGCTTTCTTT	CASSLAWRENTEAFF
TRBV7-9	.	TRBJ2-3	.	TGTGCCAGCAGTCTCATTGAAAAAGCAGATACGCAGTATTTT	CASSLIEKADTQYF
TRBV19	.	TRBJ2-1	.	TGTGCCAGTAGTCCCCGCCTGGGCAATGAGCAGTTCTTC	CASSPRLGNEQFF
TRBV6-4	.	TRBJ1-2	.	TGTGCCAGCAGTGAGACCGCGGGGAATTTGGATGGCTACACCTTC	CASSETAGNLDGYTF
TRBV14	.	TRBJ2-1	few	TGTGCCAGCAGCCAGGGTGAGCAGTTCTTC	CASSQGEQFF
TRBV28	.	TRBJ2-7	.	TGTGCCAGCAGTTTTCCCAGCCAGCCTGGGACGGACCTCTCCTACGAGCAGTACTTC	CASSFPSQPGTDLSYEQYF
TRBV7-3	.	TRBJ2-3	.	TGTGCCAGCAGCTTAACGGGACATAGAGGACTAGAGTTTACAGATACGCAGTATTTT	CASSLTGHRGLEFTDTQYF
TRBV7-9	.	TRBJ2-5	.	TGTGCCAGCAGCCCAGAGGTCGACCCTAGGTTAGAGACCCAGTACTTC	CASSPEVDPRLETQYF
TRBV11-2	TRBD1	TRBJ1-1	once	TGTGCCAGCAGCTTAGACGCAGGGGGCAACACTGAAGCTTTCTTT	CASSLDAGGNTEAFF
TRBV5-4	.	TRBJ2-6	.	TGTGCCAGCAGCTTGGCCCTGGAAACAATCTCTGGGGCCAACGTCCTGACTTTC	CASSLALETISGANVLTF
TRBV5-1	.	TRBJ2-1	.	TGCGCCAGCGGGCCTAGCGTGGGCTATGAGCAGTTCTTC	CASGPSVGYEQFF